This T cell receptor (beta chain) originates from a study of T cells after yellow fever vaccination. Whole-study findings and limits: Post-booster reappearance was seen for most primary-vaccination clones (just over 95% CD4, around 88% CD8). Peaking on day 5 versus 15, the secondary response was faster but weaker.

5'RACE template switching produced TCR cDNA carrying a universal primer site and UMIs. In TCRdb, the 5' RACE reads were re-called with MiXCR into one record per CDR3 protein. Found here are about 250,000 distinct CDR3 sequences, approximately 3.5% of them singletons; the top ten hold 15% to 20%. This clonotype was counted ten times or more. Its antigen is not identified. With V trimmed by 6 bases and J by 7 bases, 3 bases remained unmatched. CDR3 size: 15 residues. Germline loops: CDR1 MNHNS, CDR2 SASEGT. The TCR sequence derives from a man between 18 and 29 years old who received the YFV17D yellow fever vaccine. This chain uses TRBV6-1 with TRBJ2-2; TRBD2 matches 15 bases. This specimen consisted of PBMCs, obtained 15 days after the yellow fever booster vaccination. The DNA for the CDR3 is TGTGCCAGCAGGGGGACTAGCGGGGGGATCGGGGAGCTGTTTTTT. This translates into CASRGTSGGIGELFF.